The rows below give T cell receptor beta chains drawn from one sample of a study of beta chain features in type 1 diabetes. Clones were sequenced by immunoSEQ multiplex PCR, and TCRdb holds only the in-frame ones, with some missing. The table lists 400,000 to 550,000 clones, 9.5% to 12% of them singletons. Specimen: naive CD4+ T cells from blood. The receptors derive from a woman younger than 30 in good health. CDR3s include the opening cysteine and the closing phenylalanine or tryptophan. D genes are given only for firm matches. Only part of the rows carry a size: once, few, many, or a class if the clone is expanded.

NA	TRBV7-3	few	TRBJ2-5	CASLRRTQETQYF	TGTGCCAGCCTCCGGCGGACCCAAGAGACCCAGTACTTC
NA	TRBV27	NA	TRBJ1-1	CASSPWAANTEAFF	TGTGCCAGCAGCCCCTGGGCGGCGAACACTGAAGCTTTCTTT
NA	TRBV7-3	once	TRBJ2-1	CASSLSSQGGYNEQFF	TGTGCCAGCAGCTTAAGTTCGCAGGGTGGATACAATGAGCAGTTCTTC
NA	TRBV10-3	NA	TRBJ1-2	CAISDGKYGYTF	TGTGCCATCAGCGACGGGAAATATGGCTACACCTTC
NA	TRBV4-2	few	TRBJ2-6	CASSPGHFSGANVLTF	TGTGCCAGCAGTCCGGGACACTTCTCTGGGGCCAACGTCCTGACTTTC
NA	TRBV5-6	few	TRBJ1-6	CASSFALGNSPLHF	TGTGCCAGCAGCTTCGCCCTGGGAAATTCACCCCTCCACTTT
TRBD2	TRBV7-9	NA	TRBJ2-7	CASSLEAGSQYF	TGTGCCAGCAGCTTAGAAGCGGGAAGTCAGTACTTC
TRBD1	TRBV4-3	NA	TRBJ1-5	CASSQEWRQGGRPQHF	TGCGCCAGCAGCCAAGAGTGGAGACAGGGTGGGAGGCCCCAGCATTTT
TRBD2	TRBV30	NA	TRBJ2-7	CAWSSSGVYEQYF	TGTGCCTGGAGTAGTAGCGGGGTCTACGAGCAGTACTTC
NA	TRBV7-3	NA	TRBJ2-7	CASSFWAVQGYEQYF	TGTGCCAGCAGCTTTTGGGCTGTCCAGGGTTACGAGCAGTACTTC
NA	TRBV2	few	TRBJ2-6	CASQQGPYGANVLTF	TGTGCCAGCCAGCAGGGCCCTTACGGGGCCAACGTCCTGACTTTC
TRBD2	TRBV11-2	few	TRBJ2-3	CASSWSPRLAGGTDTQYF	TGTGCCAGCAGCTGGAGCCCCCGACTAGCGGGGGGCACAGATACGCAGTATTTT
NA	TRBV9	few	TRBJ2-3	CASSVGASRLTDTQYF	TGTGCCAGCAGCGTAGGGGCTAGCCGACTCACAGATACGCAGTATTTT
TRBD2	TRBV4-2	NA	TRBJ2-1	CASSQGLSGSVYEQFF	TGTGCCAGCAGCCAAGGACTAAGCGGGAGTGTATATGAGCAGTTCTTC
NA	TRBV27	few	TRBJ1-4	CASSFLDSVDEKLFF	TGTGCCAGCAGTTTCCTGGACAGTGTTGATGAAAAACTGTTTTTT
NA	TRBV4-1	few	TRBJ2-1	CASSQDGWGYNEQFF	TGCGCCAGCAGCCAAGACGGGTGGGGGTACAATGAGCAGTTCTTC
NA	TRBV7-3	few	TRBJ2-7	CASSLGTGRHYEQYF	TGTGCCAGCAGCTTAGGAACGGGCAGACACTACGAGCAGTACTTC